This entry lists 18 T cell receptor beta chains sequenced from one sample in a study of T cells in Graves' hyperthyroidism and ophthalmopathy (dated by TCRdb to the late 2010s). To prepare the library, multiplex PCR was applied. Sequencing was performed on an Illumina HiSeq 2000. Amplification of TCR beta CDR3 regions was carried out from RNA transcripts. For the first round of RT-PCR on the TCR CDR3, the HTBI primer set was used together with the Qiagen OneStep RT-PCR kit. The raw public data were reprocessed by TCRdb itself: fastp quality trimming at Q25, MiXCR clonotype calling, in-frame beta chains only. Entries are consolidated by CDR3 protein sequence, retaining the most common genes and DNA. The sample contains about half a million distinct CDR3 sequences, less than 25% of them found a single time. About 11% of the sample comes from the top ten. Sequenced input: blood. The receptor source for this set is a woman aged 25 to 39 with Graves' ophthalmopathy.

The chain recombines TRBV27 with TRBJ2-5; D is possibly TRBD2 (5 bases). Germline CDR1 is MNHEY and CDR2 is SMNVEV (reference sequence). V dropped 0 bases and J dropped 10 bases, with 15 bases sitting between them. This CDR3 comprises 14 residues. CDR3 sequence: CASSLSRVQPIQYF. The DNA for the CDR3 is TGTGCCAGCAGTTTATCGCGGGTTCAGCCTATCCAGTACTTC.

This clonotype showed up just a few times. The chain uses TRBV7-2 and TRBJ2-2, with 7 bases matching TRBD2. V shed 0 bases, J shed 0 bases, and the junction held 10 bases outside the gene matches. The germline CDR1 and CDR2 sequences are SGHTA and FQGNSA. CDR3 length: 19 amino acids. CDR3 nucleotides: TGTGCCAGCAGCTTAGCGGTTGGGGCTAGCGGACCGAACACCGGGGAGCTGTTTTTT. Its protein product is CASSLAVGASGPNTGELFF.

The rearrangement uses TRBV28 and TRBJ2-3; D is undetermined. The germline gives CDR1 MDHEN, CDR2 SYDVKM. The CDR3 has 16 residues. V was pared by 5 bases and J by 1 base, with 16 bases between. The CDR3 here is CASSLQLFVGTDTQYF. In DNA form, the CDR3 reads TGTGCCAGCAGTCTTCAACTGTTTGTTGGCACAGATACGCAGTATTTT.

V is TRBV9 and J is TRBJ1-3; possibly TRBD1 for D (6 bases). The V gene's germline CDR1 is SGDLS and CDR2 YYNGEE. V lost 0 bases and J 2 bases, leaving 12 bases between the germline ends. This CDR3 spans 16 amino acids. The CDR3 coding sequence is TGTGCCAGCAGCGTAGGATGGACAGCCACTGGAAACACCATATATTTT. Protein product: CASSVGWTATGNTIYF.

Many counts were recorded for this clonotype. The CDR3 sequence is CAWSEAWETQYF. DNA for the CDR3: TGTGCCTGGAGTGAGGCGTGGGAGACCCAGTACTTC. This sequence joins TRBV30 and TRBJ2-5; D remains ambiguous. The CDR3 is 12 amino acids. The germline V gene encodes CDR1 GTSNPN and CDR2 SVGIG (reference sequence). The V end lost 1 base, the J end lost 5 bases, and 8 bases lay between the germline ends.

In this sample, this clonotype turned up many times. The chain is built from TRBV4-1 and TRBJ2-4; 15 bases line up with TRBD2. This CDR3 has 16 residues. With V trimmed by 4 bases and J by 5 bases, 3 bases remained unmatched. The germline CDR1 and CDR2 sequences are MGHRA and YSYEKL. CDR3 coding DNA: TGCGCCAGCAGCCTTGGACTAGCGGGGGGGGAAAACATTCAGTACTTC. Translated, it gives CASSLGLAGGENIQYF.

This clonotype was observed at least ten times. The chain links TRBV20-1 to TRBJ1-1, with unresolved D. CDR3 size: 15 residues. V lost 5 bases and J 6 bases, leaving 22 bases between the germline ends. CDR1 is DFQATT and CDR2 is SNEGSKA in the germline V gene (reference sequence). The CDR3: CSAEPPREGFSEAFF. The CDR3 nucleotides read TGCAGTGCTGAGCCCCCTAGGGAGGGATTCTCTGAAGCTTTCTTT.

About this clonotype: An end of the junction does not agree with germline; a read error may underlie this. The chain links TRBV5-1 to TRBJ2-4, with a tentative D call TRBD1 (6 bases). The CDR3 is 18 amino acids. CDR1 and CDR2 (germline): SGHRS, YFSETQ. The CDR3 nucleotides read TGCGCCAGCAGCTTGACTCCCCCATGGACAGAAGCCAAAAACATTAAGTACTTC. Protein: CASSLTPPWTEAKNIKYF.

This sequence joins TRBV6-2 or TRBV6-3 and TRBJ1-2; a weak D match, TRBD1 (6 bases). The V end was cut by 6 bases, the J end by 8 bases, with 16 bases between. Germline CDR1 reads MNHEY; CDR2 reads SVGEGT. The CDR3 has 13 amino acids. The chain's CDR3 is CASSPGQQTGYTF. The CDR3 DNA reads as TGTGCCAGCAGCCCCGGACAGCAGACGGGCTACACCTTC.

This clonotype has at least ten counts. The gene calls are TRBV6-1 and TRBJ1-2; TRBD1 matches at 10 bases. The length of the CDR3 is 15 residues. Germline lookup yields CDR1 MNHNS and CDR2 SASEGT. V shed 2 bases, J shed 4 bases, and the junction held 4 bases outside the gene matches. CDR3 nucleotides: TGTGCCAGCAGTGAATACGGACAGGGGGTCTATGGCTACACCTTC. This encodes CASSEYGQGVYGYTF.

The rearrangement joins TRBV15 to TRBJ1-2; D is ambiguous. There are 15 residues in the CDR3. Germline loops: CDR1 LNHNV, CDR2 YYDKDF (reference sequence). Trimming left V 0 bases short and J 4 bases short, with 12 bases between. Here the CDR3 DNA reads TGTGCCACCAGCAGAGATGGGTCCTACTTCTATGGCTACACCTTC. Protein product: CATSRDGSYFYGYTF. Looking up the rest from reference TRBV15 and TRBJ1-2 gives the full variable domain: DAMVIQNPRYQVTQFGKPVTLSCSQTLNHNVMYWYQQKSSQAPKLLFHYYDKDFNNEADTPDNFQSRRPNTSFCFLDIRSPGLGDTAMYLCATSRDGSYFYGYTFGSGTRLTVV.

The sample holds many counts of this clonotype. The V call is TRBV30, the J call TRBJ1-1; D not certain. Germline V lookup: CDR1 GTSNPN, CDR2 SVGIG (reference sequence). The CDR3 length is 13 residues. The germline V and J ends were trimmed by 2 bases and 3 bases, with 10 bases remaining between them. The DNA for the CDR3 is TGTGCCTGGAGTAGTCATTTGGACACTGAAGCTTTCTTT. Amino acids: CAWSSHLDTEAFF.

This clonotype was counted at least ten times. The chain links TRBV30 to TRBJ1-5; D gene unclear. The length of the CDR3 is 13 residues. CDR1 and CDR2 from the germline V gene are GTSNPN and SVGIG (reference sequence). Trimming took 3 bases from V and 3 from J, leaving 9 bases between them. DNA for the CDR3: TGTGCCTGGAGAAAAGGGCCCAATCAGCCCCAGCATTTT. Encoded protein: CAWRKGPNQPQHF. Filled out from reference TRBV30 and TRBJ1-5, the complete variable domain reads SQTIHQWPATLVQPVGSPLSLECTVEGTSNPNLYWYRQAAGRGLQLLFYSVGIGQISSEVPQNLSASRPQDRQFILSSKKLLLSDSGFYLCAWRKGPNQPQHFGDGTRLSIL.

This clonotype was picked up many times. The chain uses TRBV11-2 and TRBJ2-2, with a possible D match to TRBD2 (5 bases). CDR1 is SGHAT, CDR2 FQNNGV, per germline. V gave up 7 bases and J gave up 8 bases, with 20 bases separating them. This CDR3 is built from 15 residues. CDR3 residues: CASTIWLASQGELFF. CDR3 sequence (DNA): TGTGCCAGCACCATATGGCTAGCCTCGCAGGGGGAGCTGTTTTTT.

This clonotype was detected many times. The chain employs TRBV4-1 and TRBJ1-1, with a tentative D call TRBD1 (6 bases). The CDR3 is 14 amino acids. V shed 1 base and J shed 6 bases, with 12 bases lying between them. CDR1 is MGHRA and CDR2 is YSYEKL in the germline V gene. This chain's CDR3 is CASSQAPGQSEAFF. CDR3 nucleotide sequence: TGCGCCAGCAGCCAAGCCCCGGGACAATCTGAAGCTTTCTTT.

This clonotype was observed many times. The rearrangement links TRBV2 to TRBJ2-3; TRBD2 might be the D (5 bases). This CDR3 contains 14 residues. Between the trimmed V and J ends, which lost 6 bases and 0 bases, there was a span of 10 bases. CDR1 and CDR2 from the germline V gene are SNHLY and FYNNEI. CDR3 nucleotides: TGTGCCAGCAGCGGGGTCTTGAGCACAGATACGCAGTATTTT. It translates to CASSGVLSTDTQYF. Looking up the rest from reference TRBV2 and TRBJ2-3 gives the full variable domain: EPEVTQTPSHQVTQMGQEVILRCVPISNHLYFYWYRQILGQKVEFLVSFYNNEISEKSEIFDDQFSVERPDGSNFTLKIRSTKLEDSAMYFCASSGVLSTDTQYFGPGTRLTVL.

This clonotype was found many times. The chain combines TRBV7-8 with TRBJ1-1; possibly TRBD1 for D (6 bases). The V gene's germline CDR1 is SGHVS and CDR2 FQNEAQ. Trimming cost V 5 bases and J 2 bases, with 21 bases left between them. The CDR3 is 17 amino acids. The DNA for the CDR3 is TGTGCCAGCAGCCCTGACTCTTCAGGGGCGGTTAACACTGAAGCTTTCTTT. Its protein product is CASSPDSSGAVNTEAFF.

This clonotype was seen a handful of times. The chain is built from TRBV12-3 or TRBV12-4 and TRBJ1-6, with D unresolved. The CDR3 is 13 residues long. The ends were cut back, 7 bases at V and 10 bases at J, with 14 bases in the middle. CDR3 sequence: CASKSDSWSPLHF. The DNA for the CDR3 is TGTGCCAGCAAGTCGGACTCCTGGTCACCCCTCCACTTT.